This is a list of T cell receptor beta chains from one sample in a study of blood T cell repertoires in COVID-19. The method was immunoSEQ multiplex PCR; TCRdb's version includes in-frame clones alone and lacks a portion of them. The table includes about 360,000 clones, 70% to 90% detected once. Sequenced input: PBMCs or T cells enriched from blood (not recorded which). Receptors originate from a man in his forties or fifties in a cohort exposed to, infected with or recovered from COVID-19 (not recorded which). Both conserved end residues are part of each CDR3. A D gene is named only where the DNA matches it firmly. Clone size is not always given. Where it is, it says once, few, many or a class for expanded clones.

TRBJ2-1,TRBV3-1/TRBV3-2,-,-,CASSQDRQTYNEQFF,TGTGCCAGCAGCCAAGATAGACAAACCTACAATGAGCAGTTCTTC
TRBJ2-1,TRBV18,-,TRBD1,CASSPGQGWEQFF,TGTGCCAGCTCACCAGGACAGGGTTGGGAGCAGTTCTTC
TRBJ2-1,TRBV11-2,-,-,CASSRSSYNEQFF,TGTGCCAGCAGTCGGAGTTCCTACAATGAGCAGTTCTTC
TRBJ2-3,TRBV5-8,-,TRBD2,CASSGGLAAPDTQYF,TGTGCCAGCAGCGGGGGACTAGCGGCTCCAGATACGCAGTATTTT
TRBJ2-7,TRBV2,-,-,CASGRERPPYEQYF,TGTGCCAGCGGTCGGGAACGGCCACCCTACGAGCAGTACTTC
TRBJ2-7,TRBV3-1/TRBV3-2,-,TRBD2,CASSFSLAGGDEQYF,TGTGCCAGCAGTTTCTCGCTAGCGGGAGGGGACGAGCAGTACTTC
TRBJ2-2,TRBV6-4,-,TRBD2,CASSPEAGGNTGELFF,TGTGCCAGCAGCCCGGAAGCGGGAGGGAACACCGGGGAGCTGTTTTTT
TRBJ2-3,TRBV4-2,-,TRBD2,CASSQARAESSGRTTQYF,TGTGCCAGCAGCCAAGCCCGAGCGGAATCTAGCGGGAGGACTACGCAGTATTTT
TRBJ1-2,TRBV11-2,-,TRBD1,CASSDGTGKVYTF,TGTGCCAGCAGCGACGGGACAGGGAAGGTGTACACCTTC
TRBJ2-1,TRBV24-1,-,-,CATSRQGGNEQFF,TGTGCCACCAGTAGACAGGGAGGCAATGAGCAGTTCTTC
TRBJ2-7,TRBV27,once,TRBD1,CASSSLAGQGYEQYF,TGTGCCAGCAGTTCCCTGGCGGGACAGGGCTACGAGCAGTACTTC
TRBJ1-1,TRBV20-1,once,-,CSASAGHLNTEAFF,TGCAGTGCTAGTGCTGGACACCTGAACACTGAAGCTTTCTTT
TRBJ2-5,TRBV11-1,-,TRBD1,CASSSPDRGGETQYF,TGTGCCAGCAGCTCCCCCGACAGGGGGGGAGAGACCCAGTACTTC
TRBJ2-1,TRBV5-1,-,-,CASSSLGGGNEQFF,TGCGCCAGCAGCTCCTTGGGAGGGGGCAATGAGCAGTTCTTC
TRBJ2-1,TRBV5-6,-,-,CASSLGQGTHNEQFF,TGTGCCAGCAGCTTGGGCCAGGGGACACACAATGAGCAGTTCTTC
TRBJ1-2,TRBV24-1,once,-,CATSEDSYGYTF,TGTGCCACCAGTGAAGACAGCTATGGCTACACCTTC
TRBJ2-5,TRBV2,few,TRBD2,CASTGTRAETQYF,TGTGCCAGCACCGGGACTAGAGCGGAGACCCAGTACTTC
TRBJ2-3,TRBV11-2,-,-,CASSLVLIGGVQYF,TGTGCCAGCAGCTTAGTCCTGATCGGGGGTGTGCAGTATTTT
TRBJ1-3,TRBV5-3,-,-,CARSQVPDGISGNTIYF,TGTGCCAGAAGCCAGGTGCCTGATGGAATCTCTGGAAACACCATATATTTT
TRBJ2-7,TRBV10-3,-,-,CAITVTESSYEQYF,TGTGCCATCACGGTGACAGAGAGCTCCTACGAGCAGTACTTC
TRBJ1-2,TRBV7-9,-,TRBD1,CASSPQGGHYGYTF,TGTGCCAGCAGCCCACAGGGGGGACACTATGGCTACACCTTC
TRBJ1-2,TRBV5-1,-,TRBD1,CASSIGTGVNYGYTF,TGCGCCAGCAGCATAGGGACAGGGGTTAACTATGGCTACACCTTC
TRBJ1-1,TRBV11-2,-,-,CASSLPMTENTEAFF,TGTGCCAGCAGCTTACCAATGACAGAGAACACTGAAGCTTTCTTT
TRBJ2-6,TRBV15,-,-,CATSRVFIGGSWANVLTF,TGTGCCACCAGCAGAGTGTTTATCGGGGGATCCTGGGCCAACGTCCTGACTTTC
TRBJ1-2,TRBV18,-,TRBD1,CASSPGPGGDYGYTF,TGTGCCAGCTCACCAGGCCCAGGGGGCGACTATGGCTACACCTTC
TRBJ1-2,TRBV18,once,-,CASSPNDRQTYGYTF,TGTGCCAGCTCACCCAATGACCGACAGACCTATGGCTACACCTTC